These 7 T cell receptor beta chains were all obtained from the same sample, sequenced in a study of persistence of HIV-infected CD4 T cells. These receptors lack a known antigen. Cells were stimulated with overlapping HIV-1 Gag 15-mer peptides. CD40L-negative CD69-negative CD45RO-high memory CD4+ T cells were sorted as populations depleted of antigen-responding cells. The immunoSEQ assay was version 4, run in survey mode. Libraries were prepared by immunoSEQ multiplex PCR; TCRdb keeps only in-frame clonotypes and omits some of them. Of 36,000 or so clones in the sample, approximately 85% were seen once. Material: cultured CD4+ T cells from PBMCs, obtained from a patient who received antiretroviral therapy. Source of these receptors: an adult with HIV. The donor label of this sample is uncertain.

The chain joins TRBV5-8 to TRBJ1-5; D call uncertain. Germline V gene data show CDR1 as SGHTS and CDR2 as YDEGEE. The CDR3 has 15 amino acids. The V and J ends lost 4 bases and 0 bases respectively, with 11 bases between them. CDR3 residues: CASSLGRDSNQPQHF. The CDR3 nucleotides are TGTGCCAGCAGCCTAGGGCGCGATAGCAATCAGCCCCAGCATTTT.

The chain has TRBV5-6 and TRBJ1-6; possible D gene TRBD1, 5 bases. Germline V gives CDR1 SGHDT, CDR2 YYEEEE. This CDR3 has 13 amino acids. Trimming stripped 1 base from V and 7 bases from J, with 6 bases between. CDR3 sequence (DNA): TGTGCCAGCAGCTTGTGGGGGAATTCACCCCTCCACTTT. Its translation: CASSLWGNSPLHF.

This clone was seen a single time. The CDR3 DNA reads TGTGCCAGCAGCCGGGCAAATTGGAATTCACCCCTCCACTTT. The encoded protein is CASSRANWNSPLHF. This rearrangement joins TRBV3-1 (or the pseudogene TRBV3-2) to TRBJ1-6; D gene unclear. Germline-derived CDR1 and CDR2 are LGHDT and YNNKEL (reference sequence). The CDR3 totals 14 residues. V was pared by 4 bases and J by 7 bases, with 11 bases between.

The chain joins TRBV4-1 to TRBJ1-1, with D perhaps matching TRBD1 (5 bases). The CDR3 runs to 16 residues. V was clipped by 1 base and J by 0 bases, with 12 bases between them. Germline values: CDR1 MGHRA, CDR2 YSYEKL. CDR3 DNA: TGCGCCAGCAGCCAAGGCTATGGGACGTTGAACACTGAAGCTTTCTTT. This translates into CASSQGYGTLNTEAFF.

The CDR3 loop reads CASSPPGQAQYF. DNA of the CDR3: TGTGCCAGCAGTCCGCCGGGACAGGCTCAGTACTTC. The chain carries TRBV6-5 and TRBJ2-4; TRBD1 matches at 8 bases. The trim removed 5 bases at V and 12 bases at J, leaving 6 bases unmatched. The CDR3 spans 12 residues. CDR1 is MNHEY, CDR2 SVGAGI, per germline.

CDR3 residues: CASSLGLAGDQETQYF. CDR3 sequence (DNA): TGCGCCAGCAGCTTGGGCCTAGCGGGGGACCAAGAGACCCAGTACTTC. The chain has TRBV5-1 and TRBJ2-5, with 10 nucleotides matching TRBD2. The ends lost 0 bases at V and 0 bases at J; junction bases unmatched: 2. Germline V lookup: CDR1 SGHRS, CDR2 YFSETQ. CDR3 length: 16 amino acids.

The CDR3 DNA reads as TGTGCCAGCAGCCCAGAAGGGCGGGGGGGCACAGATACGCAGTATTTT. This encodes CASSPEGRGGTDTQYF. The chain combines TRBV7-3 with TRBJ2-3, with 8 positions matching TRBD2. The CDR3 loop spans 16 amino acids. Germline values: CDR1 SGHTA, CDR2 FQGTGA. Trimming cost V 5 bases and J 1 base; bases outside gene matches: 8.